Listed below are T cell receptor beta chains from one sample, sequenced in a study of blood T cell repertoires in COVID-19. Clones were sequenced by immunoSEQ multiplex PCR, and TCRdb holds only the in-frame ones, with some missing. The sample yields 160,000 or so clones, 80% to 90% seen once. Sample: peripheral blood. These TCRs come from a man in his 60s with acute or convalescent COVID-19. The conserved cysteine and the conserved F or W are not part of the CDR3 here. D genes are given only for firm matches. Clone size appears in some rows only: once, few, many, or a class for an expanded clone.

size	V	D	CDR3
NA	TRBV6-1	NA	ASSEGWVAGEKLF
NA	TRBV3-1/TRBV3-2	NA	ASSQGSGRNTIY
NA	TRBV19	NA	ASKTSSYNSPLH
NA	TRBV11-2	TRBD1	ASSLGVRGRGTEAF
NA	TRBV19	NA	ARRGFQGLYQPQH
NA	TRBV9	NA	ASSVGGGPDTQY
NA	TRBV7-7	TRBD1	ASSLTKGAYFSNYGYT
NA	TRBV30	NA	AWSVRGPYGYT
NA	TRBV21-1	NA	ASSNPGDTEAF
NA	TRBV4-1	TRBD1	ASSTGTGVEKLF
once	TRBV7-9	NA	ASSDYVESYEQY
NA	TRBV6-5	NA	ASRAGDSNQPQH
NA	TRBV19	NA	ASSNSENLPQH
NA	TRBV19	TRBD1	ASSGRGHDTEAF
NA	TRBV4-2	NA	ASSPFAPGDGKLF
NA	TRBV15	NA	ATSRLNRVHEQY
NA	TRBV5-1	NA	ASSLPDNGYT
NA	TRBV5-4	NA	ASTPKGGSYEQY
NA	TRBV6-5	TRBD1	ASSYEGQGIQGYT
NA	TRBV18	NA	ASSPGGVGNQPQH
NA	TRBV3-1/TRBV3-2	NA	ASSQVNYGYT
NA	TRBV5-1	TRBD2	ASSSGGTSGGNEQF
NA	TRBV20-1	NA	SASQGGSNQPQH
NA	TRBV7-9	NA	ASSPDNLNYGYT